The 16 T cell receptor beta chains listed next were all sequenced from one sample in a study of blood T cell repertoires in COVID-19. Sequencing was performed with immunoSEQ multiplex PCR; in TCRdb, only in-frame clones are kept and a portion is missing. The repertoire has 100,000 to 150,000 clones, roughly 87% of them found once; the top ten carry approximately 6.6%. Material for sequencing was peripheral blood. These receptors originate from a man aged 80 or over with active or convalescent COVID-19.

The chain joins TRBV30 to TRBJ1-5; D not certain. The germline V gene has CDR1 GTSNPN and CDR2 SVGIG (reference sequence). The CDR3 covers 13 residues. The V end lost 4 bases, the J end lost 4 bases, and 11 bases lay between the germline ends. The CDR3 DNA follows: TGTGCCTGGAACGATGAAGCGAATCAGCCCCAGCATTTT. This sequence encodes CAWNDEANQPQHF.

The J gene is TRBJ2-7, the V gene TRBV21-1; no check of the table's D call, TRBD2, against the DNA was made. TRBV21-1 is deemed a pseudogene. This CDR3 spans 15 amino acids. The CDR3 sequence: CASSKNGAGLYEQYF. The CDR3 coding sequence is TGTGCCAGCAGCAAAAATGGGGCGGGGCTCTACGAGCAGTACTTC.

V and J are TRBV3-1 (or the pseudogene TRBV3-2) and TRBJ2-1; 14 bases agree with TRBD2. The CDR3 is made up of 16 amino acids. Germline values: CDR1 LGHDT, CDR2 YNNKEL (reference sequence). The V gene end was trimmed by 4 bases and the J gene end by 6 bases; junction bases not matched to a gene: 5. CDR3 amino acids: CASSPRLAGGSNEQFF. The CDR3 DNA is TGTGCCAGCAGCCCGCGACTAGCGGGGGGGAGCAATGAGCAGTTCTTC.

This clone was detected only once. The chain carries TRBV28 and TRBJ2-7, with TRBD2 matching 8 bases. CDR1 MDHEN and CDR2 SYDVKM come from the germline V gene. The CDR3 covers 14 residues. Trimming took 2 bases from V and 4 from J; bases not matched to a gene: 4. Here the CDR3 DNA reads TGTGCCAGCAGTTTAAGCGGGGGTAGATACGAGCAGTACTTC. Translating it yields CASSLSGGRYEQYF. The full variable domain, rest sourced from reference TRBV28 and TRBJ2-7, is DVKVTQSSRYLVKRTGEKVFLECVQDMDHENMFWYRQDPGLGLRLIYFSYDVKMKEKGDIPEGYSVSREKKERFSLILESASTNQTSMYLCASSLSGGRYEQYFGPGTRLTVT.

V gene TRBV4-2 combines with J gene TRBJ1-5, with D perhaps TRBD1 (5 bases). The CDR3 length is 17 residues. Per the germline V gene, CDR1 is LGHNA and CDR2 is YNFKEQ. Deletions cut 0 bases from V and 0 bases from J, with 12 bases between. The CDR3 loop is CASSQEASGYSNQPQHF. Here the CDR3 DNA reads TGTGCCAGCAGCCAAGAGGCCTCAGGGTATAGCAATCAGCCCCAGCATTTT.

DNA of the CDR3: TGCGCCAGCAGCCCCGTAGGGGATAGCAATCAGCCCCAGCATTTT. Amino acid sequence: CASSPVGDSNQPQHF. The chain recombines TRBV5-1 with TRBJ1-5; a weak D match, TRBD1 (5 bases). Germline V gives CDR1 SGHRS, CDR2 YFSETQ. The CDR3 runs 15 residues. The V end lost 4 bases, the J end lost 0 bases, and 11 bases lay between the germline ends.

As concerns this clone: Possible read error: a much larger clone is one base away. V usage is TRBV6-5 and J usage is TRBJ1-1; 8 bases align to TRBD1. Looked up from germline, CDR1 is MNHEY and CDR2 is SVGAGI. V lost 6 bases, J lost 0 bases, and 0 bases stayed unmatched. The length of the CDR3 is 13 residues. The CDR3 DNA reads TGTGCCAGCAGGGGACAGGTGAACACTGAAGCTTTCTTT. Its protein product is CASRGQVNTEAFF.

V is TRBV5-1 and J is TRBJ1-5; a possible D gene is TRBD1 (5 bases). With 1 base removed from V and 6 bases from J, the gap between germline ends came to 14 bases. Germline V gene lookup returns CDR1 SGHRS and CDR2 YFSETQ. The CDR3 spans 15 residues. CDR3 amino acids: CASSLTGQRTQPQHF. The DNA for the CDR3 is TGCGCCAGCAGCTTGACAGGTCAAAGAACTCAGCCCCAGCATTTT.

The rearrangement joins TRBV7-9 to TRBJ1-6; D perhaps matches TRBD1 (5 bases). Germline CDR1 SEHNR, CDR2 FQNEAQ (reference sequence). The CDR3 extends over 13 amino acids. V lost 5 bases to trimming and J lost 10 bases, with 12 bases between them. The CDR3 spells CASSNSGESPLHF. CDR3 bases: TGTGCCAGCAGCAACTCGGGGGAATCACCCCTCCACTTT. Full variable domain (remainder filled in from reference TRBV7-9 and TRBJ1-6): DTGVSQNPRHKITKRGQNVTFRCDPISEHNRLYWYRQTLGQGPEFLTYFQNEAQLEKSRLLSDRFSAERPKGSFSTLEIQRTEQGDSAMYLCASSNSGESPLHFGNGTRLTVT.

The chain couples TRBV2 to TRBJ2-5; D not certain. CDR1 SNHLY and CDR2 FYNNEI come from the germline V gene. The V gene lost 1 base and the J gene lost 1 base, with 7 bases spanning the gap. The CDR3 runs 14 residues. Here the CDR3 DNA reads TGTGCCAGCAGTGAAGTCAGTTTCCAAGAGACCCAGTACTTC. Its protein is CASSEVSFQETQYF.

The rearrangement joins TRBV28 to TRBJ1-1; D is unclear. Deletions cut 5 bases from V and 4 bases from J, with 8 bases between. The length of the CDR3 is 12 residues. CDR1 is MDHEN and CDR2 is SYDVKM in the germline V gene. CDR3 amino acids: CASSRRATEAFF. The CDR3 nucleotides read TGTGCCAGCAGTCGGAGAGCCACTGAAGCTTTCTTT.

V is TRBV27 and J is TRBJ2-7, with a possible D match to TRBD2 (5 bases). The CDR3 has 11 residues. Trimming removed 8 bases at V and 9 bases at J, with 14 bases between. The germline V gene has CDR1 MNHEY and CDR2 SMNVEV (reference sequence). DNA for the CDR3: TGTGCCAGCGGCTTACTAGTGTGGCAGTACTTC. Amino acids: CASGLLVWQYF.

The chain is built from TRBV2 and TRBJ2-2; TRBD1 matches 11 bases. Germline V gene sequence: CDR1 SNHLY, CDR2 FYNNEI. The CDR3 totals 15 residues. V lost 6 bases and J lost 8; bases outside the gene matches: 8. The CDR3 here is CASSRDRGVEGELFF. CDR3 sequence (DNA): TGTGCCAGCAGCCGGGACAGGGGGGTGGAAGGGGAGCTGTTTTTT.

The gene calls are TRBV11-1 and TRBJ2-5, with 8 positions matching TRBD2. With 6 bases clipped from V and 1 base from J, the junction kept 7 bases outside the gene matches. Germline V CDR1 and CDR2: SGHAT, FQDESV (reference sequence). CDR3 size: 15 residues. DNA of the CDR3: TGTGCCAGCAGGAACCGACTAGCGATCCAAGAGACCCAGTACTTC. Protein sequence: CASRNRLAIQETQYF.

This clone has only one observation. The chain employs TRBV18 and TRBJ2-5; TRBD1 might be the D (6 bases). The CDR3 consists of 14 residues. V was trimmed by 9 bases and J by 2 bases, leaving 16 bases between them. Germline V lookup: CDR1 KGHSH, CDR2 LQKENI. The CDR3 spells CASSGQRGQETQYF. In DNA form, the CDR3 reads TGTGCCAGTTCCGGACAGAGGGGGCAAGAGACCCAGTACTTC.

This clone was seen a few times. This sample includes further DNA sequences coding for the same CDR3. The chain uses TRBV3-1 (or the pseudogene TRBV3-2) and TRBJ1-5, with 7 positions matching TRBD1. With V trimmed by 4 bases and J by 3 bases, 3 bases remained unmatched. CDR3 length: 14 residues. CDR1 LGHDT and CDR2 YNNKEL come from the germline V gene (reference sequence). The CDR3 loop reads CASSLGQSNQPQHF. DNA of the CDR3: TGTGCCAGCAGCCTGGGACAGTCCAATCAGCCCCAGCATTTT.